The 14 T cell receptor beta chains below come from one sample, sequenced in a study of blood T cell repertoires in COVID-19. Sequencing used immunoSEQ multiplex PCR; TCRdb keeps in-frame clones, though not all of them. The sample lists a few hundred thousand clones, around nine tenths seen once, with 3% to 3.5% in the top ten. The sequenced sample was peripheral blood. The receptors originated from a man aged 60 to 75 with acute or convalescent COVID-19.

This sequence joins TRBV7-9 and TRBJ1-6; 10 bases match TRBD1. Per the germline V gene, CDR1 is SEHNR and CDR2 is FQNEAQ (reference sequence). CDR3 size: 15 residues. V shed 5 bases and J 8 bases; nucleotides not matched to a gene: 6. As DNA, the CDR3 is TGTGCCAGCAGCCGATCCGGGACAGGGGATTCACCCCTCCACTTT. Encoded protein: CASSRSGTGDSPLHF.

This sequence joins TRBV14 and TRBJ2-3; 10 nucleotides line up with TRBD2. V lost 4 bases to trimming and J lost 6 bases; unmatched junction nucleotides: 7. This CDR3 has 15 residues. Germline CDR1 is SGHDN and CDR2 is FVKESK. This CDR3 is CASSLLAGDPDTQYF. CDR3 sequence (DNA): TGTGCCAGCAGCCTTCTAGCGGGGGACCCCGATACGCAGTATTTT.

The genes are TRBV7-9 and TRBJ1-1; D is perhaps TRBD1 (6 bases). The CDR3 contains 18 residues. V was cut by 3 bases and J by 0 bases, with 20 bases left in between. Germline CDR1 is SEHNR and CDR2 is FQNEAQ (reference sequence). CDR3: CASSLSGRGPIMNTEAFF. In DNA, the CDR3 is TGTGCCAGCAGCTTGTCGGGCAGGGGACCCATCATGAACACTGAAGCTTTCTTT.

This chain joins TRBV15 and TRBJ1-1, with 9 bases aligning to TRBD1. V dropped 3 bases and J dropped 0; count of bases not matched to a gene: 8. The CDR3 loop spans 17 amino acids. Looked up from germline, CDR1 is LNHNV and CDR2 is YYDKDF (reference sequence). The CDR3 is CATSSGGGQGMNTEAFF. CDR3 DNA: TGTGCCACCAGCAGCGGCGGGGGACAGGGAATGAACACTGAAGCTTTCTTT.

This chain connects TRBV9 to TRBJ2-1, with 9 bases fitting TRBD1. The germline V gene has CDR1 SGDLS and CDR2 YYNGEE. CDR3 size: 16 residues. With V trimmed by 4 bases and J by 4 bases, 9 bases remained unmatched. The CDR3 sequence: CASSKTGTGMYNEQFF. The CDR3 nucleotides are TGTGCCAGCAGCAAAACCGGGACAGGGATGTACAATGAGCAGTTCTTC.

The rearrangement joins TRBV28 to TRBJ1-2; D not resolved. V lost 10 bases and J lost 7, with 25 bases in between. CDR1 is MDHEN and CDR2 is SYDVKM in the germline V gene. The CDR3 covers 15 residues. The CDR3 reads CATAVEGAFFGGYTF. CDR3 nucleotides: TGTGCCACCGCGGTGGAGGGTGCGTTCTTTGGTGGCTACACCTTC.

Here the CDR3 DNA reads TGTGCCAGCTCACCCGACCCCGGGACAGGGGTTTTGGTTAACTATGGCTACACCTTC. Its protein is CASSPDPGTGVLVNYGYTF. This rearrangement joins TRBV18 to TRBJ1-2; TRBD1 agrees at 10 bases. Trimming cost V 3 bases and J 1 base; bases outside gene matches: 14. Germline CDR1 reads KGHSH; CDR2 reads LQKENI. The CDR3 totals 19 residues.

This chain links TRBV4-3 with TRBJ1-1, with 10 bases fitting TRBD1. V lost 4 bases, J lost 1 base, and 12 bases stayed unmatched. Germline V gives CDR1 LGHNA, CDR2 YSLEER. The CDR3 is 18 amino acids. CDR3 DNA: TGCGCCAGCAGCCCGGGGCGGGGGACAGGGGTTGGGAACACTGAAGCTTTCTTT. Translation: CASSPGRGTGVGNTEAFF.

The count of this clone is one. This chain connects TRBV6-5 to TRBJ1-6; 9 bases fit TRBD1. V trimming: 10 bases; J trimming: 10 bases; junction bases outside the gene matches: 8. The length of the CDR3 is 13 residues. Germline-derived CDR1 and CDR2 are MNHEY and SVGAGI. In DNA, the CDR3 is TGTGCCACCGGACAGGGGAGAGGGTCACCCCTCCACTTT. It translates to CATGQGRGSPLHF.

The genes are TRBV5-1 and TRBJ2-3, with a weak D call TRBD2 (5 bases). V lost 0 bases and J lost 10, with 18 bases in between. The CDR3 has 15 residues. CDR1 is SGHRS and CDR2 is YFSETQ in the germline V gene. The CDR3 is CASSLEADGTGSQYF. In nucleotides, the CDR3 is TGCGCCAGCAGCTTGGAGGCGGACGGCACGGGGTCGCAGTATTTT.

The genes are TRBV5-4 and TRBJ1-6, with D perhaps TRBD1 (5 bases). CDR1 and CDR2 from the germline V gene are SGHNT and YYREEE (reference sequence). Trimming pared 4 bases from V and 7 bases from J, leaving 6 bases between. The CDR3 contains 12 residues. CDR3 sequence reads: CASSAGNSPLHF. The CDR3 DNA is TGTGCCAGCAGCGCAGGGAATTCACCCCTCCACTTT.

This rearrangement joins TRBV4-3 to TRBJ1-5; 10 nucleotides line up with TRBD1. The germline V gene encodes CDR1 LGHNA and CDR2 YSLEER. V shed 3 bases and J 2 bases; nucleotides not matched to a gene: 16. This CDR3 has 20 residues. The chain's CDR3 is CASSQTIMTGGFGGNQPQHF. As DNA, the CDR3 is TGCGCCAGCAGCCAGACAATCATGACAGGGGGCTTCGGGGGCAATCAGCCCCAGCATTTT.

The chain links TRBV9 to TRBJ2-3; tentative D call: TRBD1 (9 bases). Per the germline V gene, CDR1 is SGDLS and CDR2 is YYNGEE. The CDR3 is made up of 19 amino acids. Deletions cut 6 bases from V and 0 bases from J, with 26 bases between. CDR3 DNA: TGTGCCAGCACGCGGGGGGACAGGGTAATTTCTTCTAGCACAGATACGCAGTATTTT. Protein product: CASTRGDRVISSSTDTQYF.

The chain joins TRBV7-2 to TRBJ1-4, with 9 bases matching TRBD1. V lost 6 bases, J lost 8 bases, and 7 bases stayed unmatched. The CDR3 extends over 14 amino acids. Germline assignment: CDR1 SGHTA and CDR2 FQGNSA. The CDR3 sequence is CASSNRGLGEKLFF. CDR3 DNA: TGTGCCAGCAGTAACAGGGGGCTAGGGGAAAAACTGTTTTTT. Full variable domain (missing parts from reference TRBV7-2 and TRBJ1-4): GAGVSQSPSNKVTEKGKDVELRCDPISGHTALYWYRQSLGQGLEFLIYFQGNSAPDKSGLPSDRFSAERTGGSVSTLTIQRTQQEDSAVYLCASSNRGLGEKLFFGSGTQLSVL.